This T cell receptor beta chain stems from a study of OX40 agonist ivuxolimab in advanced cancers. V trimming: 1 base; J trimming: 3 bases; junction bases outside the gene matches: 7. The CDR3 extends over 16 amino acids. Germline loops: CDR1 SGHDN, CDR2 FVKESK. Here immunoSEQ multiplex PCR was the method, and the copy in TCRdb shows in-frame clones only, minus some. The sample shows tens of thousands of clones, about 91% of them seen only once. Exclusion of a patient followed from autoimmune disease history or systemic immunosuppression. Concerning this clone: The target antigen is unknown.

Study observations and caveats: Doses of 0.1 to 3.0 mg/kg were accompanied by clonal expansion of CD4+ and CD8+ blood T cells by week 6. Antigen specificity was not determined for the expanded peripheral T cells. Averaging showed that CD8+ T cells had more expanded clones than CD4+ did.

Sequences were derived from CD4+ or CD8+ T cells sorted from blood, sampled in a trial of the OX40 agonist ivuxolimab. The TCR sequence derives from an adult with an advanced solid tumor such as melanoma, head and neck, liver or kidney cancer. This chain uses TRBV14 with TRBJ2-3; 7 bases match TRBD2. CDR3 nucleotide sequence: TGTGCCAGCAGCCAAGTCGGGGGGATCGGAACAGATACGCAGTATTTT. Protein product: CASSQVGGIGTDTQYF.